A selection of T cell receptor beta chains follows, all from one sample in a study of beta chain features in type 1 diabetes. This table comes from immunoSEQ multiplex PCR, and its TCRdb copy is limited to in-frame clones, with some not included. Counted here are 550,000 to 850,000 clones, 13% occurring once; the ten biggest clones make up approximately 0.022%. The sequenced sample consisted of naive CD4+ T cells from blood. All receptors come from a man aged 18 to 30 with type 1 diabetes. Both conserved end residues are part of each CDR3. Fields, in order: D gene, J gene, clone size, V gene, CDR3 protein, CDR3 DNA. A D gene is named only where the DNA matches it firmly. Clone size, where shown, is once, few, many, or a class for clones that have expanded.

>-|TRBJ2-7|-|TRBV9
CASSVGTGTEEQYF
TGTGCCAGCAGCGTCGGGACCGGGACGGAGGAGCAGTACTTC
>-|TRBJ2-1|-|TRBV6-1
CASILNEQFF
TGTGCCAGCATACTCAATGAGCAGTTCTTC
>-|TRBJ1-3|few|TRBV7-9
CASSPEGTGNTIYF
TGTGCCAGCAGCCCGGAGGGAACTGGAAACACCATATATTTT
>-|TRBJ2-7|-|TRBV5-1
CASSPDREGSGQYF
TGCGCCAGCAGCCCCGACAGGGAGGGGAGTGGGCAGTACTTC
>-|TRBJ2-6|-|TRBV7-6
CATQRLSGANVLTF
TGTGCCACCCAGCGGTTATCTGGGGCCAACGTCCTGACTTTC
>-|TRBJ2-3|-|TRBV11-3
CASSRTSSTDTQYF
TGTGCCAGCAGCCGAACTTCCAGCACAGATACGCAGTATTTT
>-|TRBJ2-3|-|TRBV5-1
CASSLGAMINTDTQYF
TGCGCCAGCAGCTTGGGGGCCATGATAAACACAGATACGCAGTATTTT
>-|TRBJ2-6|-|TRBV5-1
CASSVVEDGANVLTF
TGCGCCAGCAGCGTAGTTGAGGACGGGGCCAACGTCCTGACTTTC
>TRBD1|TRBJ2-3|few|TRBV7-9
CASLRQGSDTQYF
TGTGCCAGCCTCCGACAGGGATCAGATACGCAGTATTTT
>TRBD1|TRBJ1-2|-|TRBV7-2
CASSLGGQGSGYTF
TGTGCCAGCAGCTTAGGGGGACAGGGGTCTGGCTACACCTTC
>TRBD1|TRBJ1-2|few|TRBV2
CASSEITTGGGGYTF
TGTGCCAGCAGTGAAATTACGACAGGGGGCGGTGGCTACACCTTC
>-|TRBJ2-1|-|TRBV20-1
CSARRGYEQFF
TGCAGTGCTAGGCGAGGGTATGAGCAGTTCTTC
>-|TRBJ1-2|few|TRBV9
CASSDRGGDRRYGYTF
TGTGCCAGCAGCGACCGGGGAGGAGACAGGCGCTATGGCTACACCTTC
>-|TRBJ2-5|few|TRBV28
CASSRLEETQYF
TGTGCCAGCAGCCGGTTAGAAGAGACCCAGTACTTC
>-|TRBJ1-1|-|TRBV30
CAWSVRQGSAAFF
TGTGCCTGGAGTGTTCGGCAGGGGAGCGCAGCTTTCTTT
>TRBD2|TRBJ2-3|-|TRBV27
CASSPSSSGARDTQYF
TGTGCCAGCAGTCCCTCCTCTAGCGGTGCCCGGGATACGCAGTATTTT
>TRBD1|TRBJ1-1|-|TRBV7-9
CASSPGQGRLAFF
TGTGCCAGCAGCCCGGGACAGGGGAGACTAGCTTTCTTT
>-|TRBJ1-1|-|TRBV28
CASSFSPGLEAFF
TGTGCCAGCAGTTTTAGTCCGGGGCTTGAAGCTTTCTTT
>TRBD2|TRBJ2-1|-|TRBV4-1
CASSQDGSGGLNNEQFF
TGCGCCAGCAGCCAAGATGGTAGCGGGGGGTTAAACAATGAGCAGTTCTTC
>-|TRBJ2-7|-|TRBV7-2
CASSSTAYEQYF
TGTGCCAGCAGCTCCACCGCCTACGAGCAGTACTTC
>-|TRBJ2-1|-|TRBV9
CASSVEWGNHNEQFF
TGTGCCAGCAGCGTAGAGTGGGGTAACCACAATGAGCAGTTCTTC
>TRBD1|TRBJ1-6|few|TRBV2
CATNRGSNSPLHF
TGTGCCACAAACAGGGGAAGTAATTCACCCCTCCACTTT
>TRBD2|TRBJ2-5|few|TRBV18
CASSPARGGETQYF
TGTGCCAGCTCACCGGCCCGCGGGGGAGAGACCCAGTACTTC
>-|TRBJ2-4|few|TRBV10-1
CASSNSEVPNIQYF
TGCGCCAGCAGCAACTCTGAGGTCCCAAACATTCAGTACTTC
>-|TRBJ1-1|-|TRBV12-5
CASGLVVGPNTEAFF
TGTGCTAGTGGTTTGGTAGTAGGACCGAACACTGAAGCTTTCTTT
>TRBD2|TRBJ2-1|-|TRBV11-2
CASSLDPVGAGGYNEQFF
TGTGCCAGCAGCTTAGATCCGGTCGGAGCGGGGGGCTACAATGAGCAGTTCTTC
>-|TRBJ1-2|few|TRBV29-1
CRADTLELFYGYTF
TGCAGAGCAGACACATTAGAGCTTTTCTATGGCTACACCTTC
>-|TRBJ2-1|-|TRBV7-3
CASSLVGIGNEQFF
TGTGCCAGCAGCTTAGTAGGGATCGGCAATGAGCAGTTCTTC
>TRBD1|TRBJ1-6|few|TRBV14
CASSRRDRNNSPLHF
TGTGCCAGCAGCCGCCGGGACAGAAATAATTCACCCCTCCACTTT
>TRBD1|TRBJ2-6|-|TRBV5-1
CASSPTTGSGANVLTF
TGCGCCAGCAGCCCAACGACAGGGTCTGGGGCCAACGTCCTGACTTTC
>-|TRBJ2-7|few|TRBV7-9
CASSLVGTGRGEQYF
TGTGCCAGCAGCTTAGTCGGCACAGGGCGCGGCGAGCAGTACTTC
>-|TRBJ1-2|few|TRBV5-4
CASSLGAGNYGYTF
TGTGCCAGCAGCTTGGGGGCAGGGAACTATGGCTACACCTTC
>TRBD1|TRBJ1-1|-|TRBV27
CASSRARTGNTEAFF
TGTGCCAGCAGCAGAGCGCGGACAGGGAACACTGAAGCTTTCTTT
>TRBD1|TRBJ1-2|-|TRBV4-1
CASSRDRGIHGYTF
TGCGCCAGCAGCAGGGACAGGGGAATCCATGGCTACACCTTC
>-|TRBJ2-6|-|TRBV7-3
CASSLGSSGANVLTF
TGTGCCAGCAGCCTTGGGAGCTCTGGGGCCAACGTCCTGACTTTC
>-|TRBJ2-2|few|TRBV28
CASSSPPHLRTGELFF
TGTGCCAGCAGTTCCCCACCGCACCTACGCACCGGGGAGCTGTTTTTT
>-|TRBJ2-3|-|TRBV13
CASSPGGLVVVGTDTQYF
TGTGCCAGCAGCCCCGGTGGACTGGTAGTGGTGGGAACAGATACGCAGTATTTT
>-|TRBJ2-3|-|TRBV10-3
CAISESWGRGTDTQYF
TGTGCCATCAGTGAGTCGTGGGGCCGGGGCACAGATACGCAGTATTTT
>-|TRBJ1-2|-|TRBV4-1
CASSQVGTHYGYTF
TGCGCCAGCAGCCAAGTGGGGACACATTATGGCTACACCTTC
>TRBD1|TRBJ1-2|-|TRBV30
CAWSRGGGYTF
TGTGCCTGGTCCAGGGGGGGCGGCTACACCTTC
>-|TRBJ2-7|few|TRBV28
CASSGELGGAEQYF
TGTGCCAGCAGCGGGGAACTAGGAGGGGCAGAGCAGTACTTC
>TRBD1|TRBJ1-6|-|TRBV9
CASSGTPDRASNSPLHF
TGTGCCAGCAGCGGGACCCCGGACAGGGCAAGTAATTCACCCCTCCACTTT
>-|TRBJ1-1|-|TRBV10-3
CAIKLQENTEAFF
TGTGCCATCAAACTACAGGAGAACACTGAAGCTTTCTTT
>TRBD1|TRBJ1-2|few|TRBV30
CAWRTGANYGYTF
TGTGCCTGGAGGACAGGGGCCAACTATGGCTACACCTTC